The rows below give T cell receptor beta chains drawn from one sample of a study of blood T cells in healthy people across ages. One entry per CDR3 protein results from TCRdb running MiXCR on the 5' RACE reads. Counted here are hundreds of thousands of distinct CDR3 sequences, 24% occurring once; the ten biggest clones make up approximately 8.7%. This sample was also put to use in a study of T cells of mothers and their children.

Specimen: blood. The receptors originated from a boy between 10 and 17 years old in good health. Each CDR3 is given with its conserved first and last residue. Fields, in order: clone size, J gene, D gene, V gene, CDR3 DNA, CDR3 protein. The D gene is left open where the match is weak. Rows may omit the clone size; those that give it use once, few, many or a size class.

>.|TRBJ2-7|.|TRBV29-1
TGCAGCGTTGAAGATGGAGGGGGCTACGAGCAGTACTTC
CSVEDGGGYEQYF
>few|TRBJ1-6|.|TRBV20-1
TGCAGTGCTACCCCAGACAGCTATAATTCACCCCTCCACTTT
CSATPDSYNSPLHF
>many|TRBJ1-2|TRBD1|TRBV4-1
TGCGCCAGCAGCCCCCAGGGGGCAGGTTATGGCTACACCTTC
CASSPQGAGYGYTF
>.|TRBJ1-5|.|TRBV4-1
TGCGCCAGCAGCCAAGACGCTTTAGTAGTGGATCAGCCCCAGCATTTT
CASSQDALVVDQPQHF
>.|TRBJ2-1|.|TRBV7-9
TGTGCCAGCAGCTTAGGTATCGTGAACTACAATGAGCAGTTCTTC
CASSLGIVNYNEQFF
>few|TRBJ2-1|TRBD2|TRBV4-2
TGTGCCAGCAGCCAAGTGGGCGGGAGGGCCGACAATGAGCAGTTCTTC
CASSQVGGRADNEQFF
>many|TRBJ2-5|.|TRBV6-2/TRBV6-3
TGTGCCAGCAGTTTTGGCCAAAAAGAGACCCAGTACTTC
CASSFGQKETQYF
>few|TRBJ2-1|.|TRBV18
TGTGCCAGCTCGAAGGGGGATGAGCAGTTCTTC
CASSKGDEQFF
>few|TRBJ2-3|.|TRBV7-9
TGTGCCAGCAGCTCCTTCGGCGGGGGCTATACGGCAGATACGCAGTATTTT
CASSSFGGGYTADTQYF
>.|TRBJ1-6|.|TRBV12-3/TRBV12-4
TGTGCCAGCACCCCCGACGGAGATAATTCACCCCTCCACTTT
CASTPDGDNSPLHF
>.|TRBJ1-6|.|TRBV28
TGTGCCAGCAGTTTAATCCCGTCACCCCTCCACTTT
CASSLIPSPLHF
>many|TRBJ1-6|TRBD1|TRBV6-5
TGTGCCAGCAGTTGGGGACAGGGGAATTCACCCCTCCACTTT
CASSWGQGNSPLHF
>few|TRBJ2-7|TRBD1|TRBV5-1
TGCGCCAGCAGCCTACCAAATTCCGGGACAGGGGGCAGCGAGCAGTACTTC
CASSLPNSGTGGSEQYF
>few|TRBJ1-1|.|TRBV6-5
TGTGCCAGCAGTTCCCCTCCGCTTGACAGTTGGCCCACTGAAGCTTTCTTT
CASSSPPLDSWPTEAFF
>.|TRBJ2-7|.|TRBV11-2
TGTGCCAGCAGCTTGGAATTCTCCTACGAGCAGTACTTC
CASSLEFSYEQYF
>.|TRBJ2-3|TRBD1|TRBV12-3/TRBV12-4
TGTGCCAGCAGCCACGGGACAGCACGCACAGATACGCAGTATTTT
CASSHGTARTDTQYF
>few|TRBJ2-3|.|TRBV3-1
TGTGCCAGCAGCCGGAGACTAGACAGCACAGATACGCAGTATTTT
CASSRRLDSTDTQYF
>.|TRBJ1-1|.|TRBV29-1
TGCAGCGTTGAAGATCAAGAGGGGGGTAGCGCTTTCTTT
CSVEDQEGGSAFF
>few|TRBJ2-6|TRBD2|TRBV5-1
TGCGCCAGTAACAGCGGGAGTACTGGGGCCAACGTCCTGACTTTC
CASNSGSTGANVLTF
>.|TRBJ2-7|TRBD1|TRBV10-3
TGTGCCATCAGTGACCGGGACAGGGTTTACGAGCAGTACTTC
CAISDRDRVYEQYF
>few|TRBJ2-3|TRBD2|TRBV6-1
TGTGCCAGCAGTGTAGCGGGACCTACCACAGATACGCAGTATTTT
CASSVAGPTTDTQYF
>.|TRBJ1-6|.|TRBV3-1
TGTGCCAGCAGCCAAGATGGTATGGGGGCCGGTGATTCACCCCTCCACTTT
CASSQDGMGAGDSPLHF
>many|TRBJ2-5|TRBD1|TRBV27
TGTGCCAGCAGTTTACTACGGGGACAGGGTAGTGGAGAGACCCAGTACTTC
CASSLLRGQGSGETQYF
>once|TRBJ2-2|.|TRBV7-2
TGTGCCAGCAGCCGAAGGATCCAGAACACCGGGGAGCTGTTTTTT
CASSRRIQNTGELFF
>few|TRBJ2-7|.|TRBV7-9
TGTGCCAGCAGCTTAAGTTACGGATCCTACGAGCAGTACTTC
CASSLSYGSYEQYF
>few|TRBJ2-7|.|TRBV3-1
TGTGCCAGCAGCTCATACCGTCAATCCTACGAGCAGTACTTC
CASSSYRQSYEQYF
>.|TRBJ2-3|TRBD2|TRBV6-5
TGTGCCAGCAGTTCCCGGACTAGCGGGAGAACAGATACGCAGTATTTT
CASSSRTSGRTDTQYF
>.|TRBJ1-5|TRBD1|TRBV7-9
TGTGCCAGCAGCATCCGGGACAGGGACAATCAGCCCCAGCATTTT
CASSIRDRDNQPQHF
>few|TRBJ2-1|TRBD2|TRBV3-1
TGTGCCAGCAGCCAAGAAGTAGGACTAGCGGGGGCAAGCTCCTACAATGAGCAGTTCTTC
CASSQEVGLAGASSYNEQFF